These T cell receptor beta chains were read from a single sample in a study of OX40 agonist ivuxolimab in advanced cancers. Generated by immunoSEQ multiplex PCR, the TCRdb table keeps only in-frame clones and is missing some. The sample carries around 43,000 clones, more than 75% recorded once. The sample in question was CD4+ or CD8+ T cells sorted from blood, obtained in a trial of the OX40 agonist ivuxolimab. The receptors were gathered from an adult with an advanced solid tumor such as melanoma, head and neck, liver or kidney cancer. Both conserved end residues are part of each CDR3. The order of the fields is V gene, clone size, D gene, J gene, CDR3 protein, CDR3 DNA. A D gene is named only where the DNA matches it firmly. Size is omitted from some rows. Given values are once, few, many or a class for expanded clones.

v_gene: TRBV6-6; abundance: few; d_gene: .; j_gene: TRBJ1-1; CDR3aa: CASSYGNDPEAFF; CDR3nt: TGTGCCAGCAGTTACGGAAACGACCCCGAAGCTTTCTTT
v_gene: TRBV15; abundance: .; d_gene: .; j_gene: TRBJ2-1; CDR3aa: CATRSQGRNEQFF; CDR3nt: TGTGCCACCAGGTCCCAGGGACGCAATGAGCAGTTCTTC
v_gene: TRBV6-5; abundance: large; d_gene: TRBD2; j_gene: TRBJ2-1; CDR3aa: CASESGNSYNEQFF; CDR3nt: TGTGCCAGCGAGAGCGGGAACTCCTACAATGAGCAGTTCTTC
v_gene: TRBV7-7; abundance: .; d_gene: .; j_gene: TRBJ2-7; CDR3aa: CASSLVPEYEQYF; CDR3nt: TGTGCTAGCAGCTTAGTGCCGGAGTACGAGCAGTACTTC
v_gene: TRBV9; abundance: .; d_gene: TRBD1; j_gene: TRBJ1-1; CDR3aa: CASSTRTGMNTEAFF; CDR3nt: TGTGCCAGCAGCACCCGGACAGGAATGAACACTGAAGCTTTCTTT
v_gene: TRBV10-3; abundance: .; d_gene: .; j_gene: TRBJ2-7; CDR3aa: CAISEAGETYEQYF; CDR3nt: TGTGCCATCAGTGAAGCAGGGGAGACCTACGAGCAGTACTTC
v_gene: TRBV7-3; abundance: few; d_gene: TRBD2; j_gene: TRBJ2-1; CDR3aa: CASSFDGGNSYNEQFF; CDR3nt: TGTGCCAGCAGCTTCGACGGGGGGAACTCCTACAATGAGCAGTTCTTC
v_gene: TRBV4-1; abundance: .; d_gene: .; j_gene: TRBJ2-1; CDR3aa: CASSQLEEWGGGNEQFF; CDR3nt: TGCGCCAGCAGCCAACTCGAGGAGTGGGGGGGCGGCAATGAGCAGTTCTTC
v_gene: TRBV7-9; abundance: .; d_gene: .; j_gene: TRBJ2-1; CDR3aa: CASTRDGGGYNEQFF; CDR3nt: TGTGCCAGCACCAGGGATGGTGGGGGCTACAATGAGCAGTTCTTC
v_gene: TRBV19; abundance: .; d_gene: TRBD1; j_gene: TRBJ2-2; CDR3aa: CASSPGTGTGELFF; CDR3nt: TGTGCCAGTAGTCCCGGGACAGGGACCGGGGAGCTGTTTTTT
v_gene: TRBV4-3; abundance: .; d_gene: .; j_gene: TRBJ2-3; CDR3aa: CASSHVLAFSTDTQYF; CDR3nt: TGCGCCAGCAGCCACGTACTAGCCTTCTCCACAGATACGCAGTATTTT
v_gene: TRBV27; abundance: .; d_gene: TRBD1; j_gene: TRBJ1-2; CDR3aa: CASSLQTRTGGNRDGYTF; CDR3nt: TGTGCCAGCAGTCTTCAAACGCGGACAGGGGGAAATCGAGATGGCTACACCTTC
v_gene: TRBV7-8; abundance: .; d_gene: .; j_gene: TRBJ2-7; CDR3aa: CASSLERLRTYEQYF; CDR3nt: TGTGCCAGCAGCTTAGAACGGCTCAGGACCTACGAGCAGTACTTC
v_gene: TRBV27; abundance: .; d_gene: TRBD1; j_gene: TRBJ1-5; CDR3aa: CASSAGQGVQPQHF; CDR3nt: TGTGCCAGCAGTGCGGGACAGGGGGTACAGCCCCAGCATTTT
v_gene: TRBV11-2; abundance: .; d_gene: .; j_gene: TRBJ2-7; CDR3aa: CASSLDEVLASYEQYF; CDR3nt: TGTGCCAGCAGCTTAGATGAGGTCCTCGCGTCCTACGAGCAGTACTTC
v_gene: TRBV4-1; abundance: .; d_gene: .; j_gene: TRBJ2-1; CDR3aa: CASSPIGGVHEQFF; CDR3nt: TGCGCCAGCAGCCCTATAGGAGGGGTTCATGAGCAGTTCTTC
v_gene: TRBV29-1; abundance: .; d_gene: .; j_gene: TRBJ2-2; CDR3aa: CSVETSGTGELFF; CDR3nt: TGCAGCGTTGAGACTAGTGGCACCGGGGAGCTGTTTTTT
v_gene: TRBV9; abundance: .; d_gene: .; j_gene: TRBJ1-6; CDR3aa: CASSPRKAANSPLHF; CDR3nt: TGTGCCAGCAGCCCCCGAAAGGCAGCCAATTCACCCCTCCACTTT
v_gene: TRBV15; abundance: .; d_gene: .; j_gene: TRBJ1-4; CDR3aa: CATSITTEATNEKLFF; CDR3nt: TGTGCCACCAGCATAACTACAGAGGCAACTAATGAAAAACTGTTTTTT
v_gene: TRBV5-6; abundance: .; d_gene: TRBD1; j_gene: TRBJ2-7; CDR3aa: CASSLEQGVSYEQYF; CDR3nt: TGTGCCAGCAGCTTGGAACAGGGGGTCTCCTACGAGCAGTACTTC
v_gene: TRBV2; abundance: .; d_gene: .; j_gene: TRBJ2-7; CDR3aa: CASKEGPSYEQYF; CDR3nt: TGTGCCAGCAAGGAGGGGCCTTCCTACGAGCAGTACTTC
v_gene: TRBV6-6; abundance: .; d_gene: .; j_gene: TRBJ1-4; CDR3aa: CASTLVWGATNEKLFF; CDR3nt: TGTGCCAGCACCCTCGTTTGGGGGGCGACTAATGAAAAACTGTTTTTT
v_gene: TRBV10-3; abundance: .; d_gene: .; j_gene: TRBJ2-5; CDR3aa: CAIMDQVQETQYF; CDR3nt: TGTGCCATCATGGACCAAGTCCAAGAGACCCAGTACTTC
v_gene: TRBV5-5; abundance: .; d_gene: .; j_gene: TRBJ1-1; CDR3aa: CASSLGGASTEAFF; CDR3nt: TGTGCCAGCAGCTTGGGGGGTGCTAGCACTGAAGCTTTCTTT
v_gene: TRBV5-5; abundance: .; d_gene: TRBD1; j_gene: TRBJ2-5; CDR3aa: CASSLAGGAYETQYF; CDR3nt: TGTGCCAGCAGCTTAGCAGGGGGCGCGTACGAGACCCAGTACTTC
v_gene: TRBV10-1; abundance: .; d_gene: .; j_gene: TRBJ2-4; CDR3aa: CASSDPPGPWAKNIQYF; CDR3nt: TGCGCCAGCAGTGATCCGCCGGGGCCGTGGGCCAAAAACATTCAGTACTTC
v_gene: TRBV5-6; abundance: .; d_gene: .; j_gene: TRBJ2-7; CDR3aa: CASSFDPGSGYEQYF; CDR3nt: TGTGCCAGCAGCTTTGATCCGGGGTCGGGGTACGAGCAGTACTTC
v_gene: TRBV9; abundance: .; d_gene: TRBD1; j_gene: TRBJ2-4; CDR3aa: CASSPRDRGPPAKNIQYF; CDR3nt: TGTGCCAGCAGCCCGCGGGACAGGGGGCCTCCAGCCAAAAACATTCAGTACTTC
v_gene: TRBV9; abundance: .; d_gene: .; j_gene: TRBJ1-1; CDR3aa: CASSLGVGTEAFF; CDR3nt: TGTGCCAGCAGCCTAGGGGTAGGCACTGAAGCTTTCTTT
v_gene: TRBV19; abundance: .; d_gene: .; j_gene: TRBJ1-6; CDR3aa: CASEGKNYNSPLHF; CDR3nt: TGTGCCAGTGAGGGCAAAAACTATAATTCACCCCTCCACTTT
v_gene: TRBV28; abundance: .; d_gene: .; j_gene: TRBJ2-7; CDR3aa: CASSFNYEQYF; CDR3nt: TGTGCCAGCAGTTTTAATTACGAGCAGTACTTC
v_gene: TRBV6-5; abundance: .; d_gene: TRBD1; j_gene: TRBJ2-7; CDR3aa: CASRPDRAHEQYF; CDR3nt: TGTGCCAGCAGACCTGACAGGGCCCACGAGCAGTACTTC
v_gene: TRBV10-3; abundance: .; d_gene: TRBD1; j_gene: TRBJ2-5; CDR3aa: CAISESRQGAGWETQYF; CDR3nt: TGTGCCATCAGTGAGTCGAGACAGGGGGCTGGTTGGGAGACCCAGTACTTC
v_gene: TRBV7-6; abundance: .; d_gene: TRBD2; j_gene: TRBJ2-5; CDR3aa: CASSSAGTSGGKETQYF; CDR3nt: TGTGCCAGCAGCTCCGCCGGGACTAGTGGGGGGAAAGAGACCCAGTACTTC
v_gene: TRBV5-4; abundance: few; d_gene: .; j_gene: TRBJ1-1; CDR3aa: CASSWSAGGTEAFF; CDR3nt: TGTGCCAGCAGCTGGTCTGCCGGGGGCACTGAAGCTTTCTTT
v_gene: TRBV2; abundance: few; d_gene: .; j_gene: TRBJ1-1; CDR3aa: CASSGGVTRNTEAFF; CDR3nt: TGTGCCAGCAGTGGGGGAGTCACTAGGAACACTGAAGCTTTCTTT
v_gene: TRBV19; abundance: .; d_gene: .; j_gene: TRBJ1-3; CDR3aa: CGTGVLSGNTIYF; CDR3nt: TGTGGCACGGGGGTCCTCTCTGGAAACACCATATATTTT
v_gene: TRBV4-3; abundance: .; d_gene: TRBD1; j_gene: TRBJ2-7; CDR3aa: CASSQVRVLGGQGFSYEQYF; CDR3nt: TGCGCCAGCAGCCAAGTTAGGGTCCTTGGGGGACAGGGTTTTTCCTACGAGCAGTACTTC
v_gene: TRBV5-8; abundance: .; d_gene: .; j_gene: TRBJ1-5; CDR3aa: CASSGETLPRSKPQHF; CDR3nt: TGTGCCAGCAGCGGGGAGACACTCCCCCGCTCAAAGCCCCAGCATTTT
v_gene: TRBV6-5; abundance: .; d_gene: .; j_gene: TRBJ1-5; CDR3aa: CASSLGLQPQHF; CDR3nt: TGTGCCAGCAGTTTAGGGTTGCAGCCCCAGCATTTT
v_gene: TRBV27; abundance: .; d_gene: TRBD1; j_gene: TRBJ1-5; CDR3aa: CASSLSGRGRNQPQHF; CDR3nt: TGTGCCAGCAGTTTATCGGGCAGGGGGCGGAATCAGCCCCAGCATTTT
v_gene: TRBV6-6; abundance: .; d_gene: .; j_gene: TRBJ1-2; CDR3aa: CARTGYGYTF; CDR3nt: TGTGCCAGGACAGGCTATGGCTACACCTTC
v_gene: TRBV27; abundance: .; d_gene: .; j_gene: TRBJ2-3; CDR3aa: CASTSVGARDTQYF; CDR3nt: TGTGCCAGCACTTCAGTGGGGGCCCGGGATACGCAGTATTTT
v_gene: TRBV19; abundance: .; d_gene: TRBD1; j_gene: TRBJ1-5; CDR3aa: CASSMTGYDNQPQHF; CDR3nt: TGTGCCAGTAGCATGACAGGGTATGACAATCAGCCCCAGCATTTT
v_gene: TRBV27; abundance: .; d_gene: .; j_gene: TRBJ1-1; CDR3aa: CASRPRGTEAFF; CDR3nt: TGTGCCAGCCGACCACGTGGCACTGAAGCTTTCTTT
v_gene: TRBV5-6; abundance: .; d_gene: .; j_gene: TRBJ1-1; CDR3aa: CASSLAGIRGILRGTEAFF; CDR3nt: TGTGCCAGCAGCTTGGCCGGTATTAGGGGGATCCTGAGGGGGACTGAAGCTTTCTTT
v_gene: TRBV6-5; abundance: .; d_gene: .; j_gene: TRBJ1-6; CDR3aa: CASSFSGVNSPLHF; CDR3nt: TGTGCCAGCAGTTTTTCAGGGGTTAATTCACCCCTCCACTTT
v_gene: TRBV15; abundance: .; d_gene: .; j_gene: TRBJ1-1; CDR3aa: CATSKATGRTEAFF; CDR3nt: TGTGCCACCAGCAAGGCTACAGGACGCACTGAAGCTTTCTTT
v_gene: TRBV19; abundance: .; d_gene: .; j_gene: TRBJ2-7; CDR3aa: CASSPPQGSYEQYF; CDR3nt: TGTGCCAGTAGCCCCCCACAAGGGTCCTACGAGCAGTACTTC
v_gene: TRBV5-6; abundance: once; d_gene: .; j_gene: TRBJ2-5; CDR3aa: CASSLLSGQETQYF; CDR3nt: TGTGCCAGCAGCTTGTTAAGCGGTCAAGAGACCCAGTACTTC
v_gene: TRBV11-2; abundance: .; d_gene: .; j_gene: TRBJ2-2; CDR3aa: CASSGWTENTGELFF; CDR3nt: TGTGCCAGCAGCGGGTGGACAGAGAACACCGGGGAGCTGTTTTTT